These 18 T cell receptor beta chains were sequenced from one sample in a study of regulatory T cells in long-lasting Graves disease. Time point indicated: persistent/refractory GD, antithyroid drugs over 5 years with positive TRAb. From RNA extracted from PBMCs, the TCR library was made. Construction of the TCR beta libraries employed iRepertoire HTBI primers in conjunction with Arm-PCR of CDR3 regions. MiXCR was run by TCRdb on the multiplex PCR reads, yielding one entry per CDR3 protein. The sample holds about 470,000 distinct CDR3 sequences, approximately 21% seen once. This specimen consisted of peripheral blood mononuclear cells (PBMCs), obtained when the disease was refractory, from a patient treated with antithyroid drugs. Receptors were obtained from a female donor with Graves disease.

The chain recombines TRBV29-1 with TRBJ1-1; the match to TRBD1 covers 7 bases. The CDR3 is 13 amino acids. CDR1 and CDR2 from the germline V gene are SQVTM and ANQGSEA. Trimming removed 8 bases from V and 5 bases from J; junction bases left unmatched: 11. The CDR3 spells CSLETGEGTEAFF. CDR3 DNA sequence: TGCAGCCTGGAAACAGGGGAGGGGACTGAAGCTTTCTTT.

The table lists this clonotype with many counts. The J gene is TRBJ1-1, the V gene TRBV11-2; no reliable D call. CDR1 SGHAT and CDR2 FQNNGV come from the germline V gene. The CDR3 covers 15 residues. V was trimmed by 1 base and J by 6 bases, leaving 15 bases between them. The CDR3 region is CASSLGAHLGSEAFF. CDR3 in DNA: TGTGCCAGCAGCTTAGGGGCCCACCTCGGTTCTGAAGCTTTCTTT.

Concerning this clonotype: This may come from a read error, since a much larger clone is one base off. The rearrangement uses TRBV15 and TRBJ1-5; 8 bases align to TRBD1. CDR3 length: 16 residues. CDR1 and CDR2 from the germline V gene are LNHNV and YYDKDF (reference sequence). CDR3: CATSRDRGLNRQPQRF. The CDR3 DNA is TGTGCCACCAGCAGAGACAGGGGGCTTAATCGTCAGCCCCAGCGTTTT.

The J gene is TRBJ2-7, the V gene TRBV19; D gene uncertain. Trimming stripped 6 bases from V and 1 base from J, with 13 bases between. This CDR3 is built from 14 residues. In germline, CDR1 is LNHDA, CDR2 SQIVND (reference sequence). The CDR3 DNA sequence: TGTGCCAGTAGCCGCTACGTCCCTTCCTACGAGCAGTACTTC. The encoded protein is CASSRYVPSYEQYF.

In this sample, this clonotype turned up many times. J is TRBJ1-2 and V is TRBV9, with 9 bases matching TRBD1. CDR1 is SGDLS and CDR2 is YYNGEE in the germline V gene. J gave up 4 bases and V 2 bases, and 6 bases lay outside the gene matches. The CDR3 length is 15 residues. The CDR3 DNA sequence: TGTGCCAGCAGCGTCTCCGGGACAGGGACCTATGGCTACACCTTC. Encoded protein: CASSVSGTGTYGYTF. Complete variable domain (other parts from reference TRBV9 and TRBJ1-2): DSGVTQTPKHLITATGQRVTLRCSPRSGDLSVYWYQQSLDQGLQFLIQYYNGEERAKGNILERFSAQQFPDLHSELNLSSLELGDSALYFCASSVSGTGTYGYTFGSGTRLTVV.

This clonotype was observed at least ten times. V and J are TRBV28 and TRBJ1-3; D is uncertain. V was shortened by 11 bases and J by 2 bases, with 13 bases between the two germline ends. The CDR3 is made up of 13 amino acids. The V gene's germline CDR1 is MDHEN and CDR2 SYDVKM. In DNA form, the CDR3 reads TGTGCCGGTAGACAAGGGCCTGGAAACACCATATATTTT. Protein product: CAGRQGPGNTIYF.

V gene TRBV7-3 combines with J gene TRBJ2-1; 7 bases are a match to TRBD2. V trimming: 5 bases; J trimming: 5 bases; junction bases outside the gene matches: 9. The CDR3 totals 15 residues. Germline CDR1 is SGHTA and CDR2 is FQGTGA. The CDR3 is CASSLWLAENNEQFF. Written as DNA, the CDR3 is TGTGCCAGCAGCCTCTGGCTAGCGGAAAACAATGAGCAGTTCTTC.

With respect to this clonotype: A single base separates this from a much larger clone, so it may be a read error. The chain employs TRBV2 and TRBJ1-5, with a tentative D call TRBD1 (5 bases). This CDR3 comprises 12 residues. Germline V gene sequence: CDR1 SNHLY, CDR2 FYNNEI. The V end was cut by 0 bases, the J end by 9 bases, with 6 bases between. CDR3 region: CASSEAGTPQHF. The CDR3 DNA is TGTGCCAGCAGTGAAGCTGGGACGCCCCAGCATTTT.

This chain connects TRBV6-1 to TRBJ1-5; D remains unclear. There are 12 residues in the CDR3. The germline gives CDR1 MNHNS, CDR2 SASEGT. V was shortened by 11 bases and J by 2 bases, with 10 bases between the two germline ends. CDR3 sequence (DNA): TGTGCCCTCTCCGCGGGCAATCAGCCCCAGCATTTT. It yields the protein CALSAGNQPQHF.

The table lists this clonotype with many counts. The rearrangement links TRBV11-2 to TRBJ2-7; the D gene is possibly TRBD2 (6 bases). Germline-derived CDR1 and CDR2 are SGHAT and FQNNGV. The V end was cut by 2 bases, the J end by 7 bases, with 12 bases between. This CDR3 region has 13 residues. The CDR3 loop reads CASSLRPAGEQYF. CDR3 DNA: TGTGCCAGCAGCTTAAGGCCCGCGGGGGAGCAGTACTTC.

In this sample, this clonotype turned up many times. The chain employs TRBV7-2 and TRBJ2-7, with TRBD2 identical over 8 bases. Germline V gene lookup returns CDR1 SGHTA and CDR2 FQGNSA. V shed 2 bases, J shed 1 base, and the junction held 1 base outside the gene matches. This CDR3 comprises 14 residues. CDR3 in DNA: TGTGCCAGCAGCTTAAGACTAGCGTCCTACGAGCAGTACTTC. This translates into CASSLRLASYEQYF.

The CDR3 reads CASRPRWGKVNTEAFF. DNA of the CDR3: TGTGCCAGCAGGCCCCGGTGGGGGAAGGTGAACACTGAAGCTTTCTTT. The V call is TRBV28, the J call TRBJ1-1; possibly TRBD1 for D (5 bases). This CDR3 comprises 16 residues. Germline CDR1 MDHEN, CDR2 SYDVKM. The V and J ends lost 6 bases and 0 bases respectively, with 17 bases between them.

This chain joins TRBV7-9 and TRBJ1-6, with no clear D. Trimming left V 4 bases short and J 3 bases short, with 16 bases between. Per germline, CDR1 SEHNR and CDR2 FQNEAQ (reference sequence). The CDR3 is made up of 17 amino acids. CDR3 amino acids: CASSSSTHTVYNSPLHF. The CDR3 nucleotides read TGTGCCAGCAGCTCATCGACCCACACTGTCTATAATTCACCCCTCCACTTT. Variable domain in full (rest from reference TRBV7-9 and TRBJ1-6): DTGVSQNPRHKITKRGQNVTFRCDPISEHNRLYWYRQTLGQGPEFLTYFQNEAQLEKSRLLSDRFSAERPKGSFSTLEIQRTEQGDSAMYLCASSSSTHTVYNSPLHFGNGTRLTVT.

The table lists this clonotype with a few counts. V usage is TRBV7-3 and J usage is TRBJ2-7; D is undetermined. This CDR3 spans 15 amino acids. In germline, CDR1 is SGHTA, CDR2 FQGTGA. V lost 4 bases and J 4 bases, leaving 17 bases between the germline ends. The CDR3 here is CASSSSPGPVYEQYF. The CDR3 DNA reads as TGTGCCAGCAGCTCCTCTCCGGGCCCCGTGTACGAGCAGTACTTC.

Ten or more counts support this clonotype. The rearrangement joins TRBV2 to TRBJ2-4; a weak D match, TRBD2 (7 bases). Trimming cost V 9 bases and J 3 bases, with 15 bases left between them. Germline V gene data show CDR1 as SNHLY and CDR2 as FYNNEI. This CDR3 region has 14 residues. CDR3 amino acids: CASAAGADKNIQYF. The CDR3 bases are TGTGCCAGTGCTGCGGGGGCGGACAAAAACATTCAGTACTTC.

This clonotype was recorded at least ten times. This sequence joins TRBV28 and TRBJ2-7; TRBD1 or TRBD2 may be the D gene (5 bases each). V lost 3 bases and J 0 bases, leaving 12 bases between the germline ends. Germline V gene sequence: CDR1 MDHEN, CDR2 SYDVKM. This CDR3 has 15 amino acids. The CDR3 spells CASSLAGTFSYEQYF. In DNA, the CDR3 is TGTGCCAGCAGTTTGGCTGGGACGTTCTCCTACGAGCAGTACTTC.

This clonotype was counted only a few times. The chain uses TRBV29-1 and TRBJ2-7; D remains ambiguous. Between the trimmed V and J ends, which lost 4 bases and 2 bases, there was a span of 12 bases. Germline assignment: CDR1 SQVTM and CDR2 ANQGSEA. This CDR3 is built from 13 residues. The CDR3 DNA follows: TGCAGCGTTGGGGCCCGGTTCACCTACGAGCAGTACTTC. Its protein product is CSVGARFTYEQYF.

This chain connects TRBV5-1 to TRBJ2-1, with D maybe TRBD2 (7 bases). V shed 7 bases and J shed 0 bases, with 14 bases lying between them. Germline CDR1 SGHRS, CDR2 YFSETQ. The CDR3 has 15 amino acids. Here the CDR3 DNA reads TGCGCCAGCGACCCGGGGGGCAGCTCCTACAATGAGCAGTTCTTC. It translates to CASDPGGSSYNEQFF.